This T cell receptor (beta chain) is drawn from a study of beta chain features in type 1 diabetes. General study findings and limits: Shortening of TCRB CDR3s, moderate but significant, appeared in all four CD4+ subsets of Type 1 diabetes patients. The naive, central memory and Treg TCRB repertoires of patients appeared to be more similar to one another than those of healthy donors.

Expressed TCRB transcripts got sequenced, as all isolated RNA was reverse transcribed. Only in-frame clones appear in the TCRdb table, and some are missing; sequencing was by immunoSEQ multiplex PCR. This sample has about 360,000 clones, with roughly 12% found just once. Germline V gene lookup returns CDR1 SGHRS and CDR2 YFSETQ. The CDR3 runs 13 residues. The J segment lost 6 bases and the V segment lost 3 bases, leaving 2 bases of the junction unmatched. This clone turned up a few times. Its antigen is undetermined. The chain combines TRBV5-1 with TRBJ2-1, with 8 bases fitting TRBD1. Sequenced input: naive CD4+ T cells from blood. The origin of this receptor is a woman under 30 with type 1 diabetes. In DNA form, the CDR3 reads TGCGCCAGCAGCTCGGACAGGGCCAATGAGCAGTTCTTC. This codes for CASSSDRANEQFF.